The present TCR beta chain was sequenced within a study of cytomegalovirus exposure and HLA in healthy donors. The germline gives CDR1 LGHNA, CDR2 YNFKEQ. The V gene end was trimmed by 4 bases and the J gene end by 9 bases; junction bases not matched to a gene: 6. The CDR3 covers 14 residues. Clones were read by immunoSEQ multiplex PCR, and TCRdb kept only the in-frame ones, dropping some. The table lists some 140,000 clones, around 85% of them singletons. The sequence was collected from a man younger than 35 in good health and CMV-seronegative. Sequenced input: PBMCs. The chain joins TRBV4-2 to TRBJ1-6, with 7 bases aligning to TRBD1. The CDR3 DNA reads as TGTGCCAGCAGCCTCGACAGGGAGGTTTCACCCCTCCACTTT. Translating it yields CASSLDREVSPLHF.